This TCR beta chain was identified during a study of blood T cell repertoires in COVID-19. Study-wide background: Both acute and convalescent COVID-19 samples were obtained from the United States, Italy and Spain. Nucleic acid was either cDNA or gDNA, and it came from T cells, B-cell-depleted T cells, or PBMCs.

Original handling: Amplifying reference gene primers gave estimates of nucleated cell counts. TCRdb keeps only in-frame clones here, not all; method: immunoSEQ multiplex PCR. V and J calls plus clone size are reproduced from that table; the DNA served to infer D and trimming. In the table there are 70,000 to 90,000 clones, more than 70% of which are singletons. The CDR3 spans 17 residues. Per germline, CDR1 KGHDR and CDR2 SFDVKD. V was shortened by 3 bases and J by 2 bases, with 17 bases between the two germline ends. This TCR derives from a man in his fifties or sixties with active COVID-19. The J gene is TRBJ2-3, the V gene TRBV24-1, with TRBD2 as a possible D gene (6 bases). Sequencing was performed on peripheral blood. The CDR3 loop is CATSDTGASDDTDTQYF. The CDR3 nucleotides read TGTGCCACCAGTGATACTGGGGCTAGCGATGACACAGATACGCAGTATTTT.